This paragraph covers one T cell receptor beta chain sequence. Sampling of each patient yielded between 1 and 8 specimens, collected pretreatment and on-treatment. The data stem from a study of PD-L1 blockade in urothelial cancer. Study summary: Patients commenced atezolizumab in about 2014, and it was given at 1,200 mg intravenously every 3 weeks. Counts from blood samples showed a median of 141,255 T cells.

This CDR3 has 13 amino acids. Germline CDR1 LNHNV, CDR2 YYDKDF (reference sequence). V lost 0 bases to trimming and J lost 4 bases, with 7 bases between them. Spiking each PCR with synthetic TCR analog templates was performed. The protocol was immunoSEQ multiplex PCR, while the TCRdb copy is restricted to in-frame clones and leaves out a portion. The table lists about 69,000 clones, around 90% of them singletons. Sequenced material: PBMCs, taken around atezolizumab (anti-PD-L1) treatment. The chain has TRBV15 and TRBJ2-7; D might be TRBD2 (5 bases). The TCR sequence derives from a man aged 55 to 70 with urothelial cancer. The CDR3 region is CATSRDRTYEQYF. Here the CDR3 DNA reads TGTGCCACCAGCAGAGACAGGACTTACGAGCAGTACTTC.